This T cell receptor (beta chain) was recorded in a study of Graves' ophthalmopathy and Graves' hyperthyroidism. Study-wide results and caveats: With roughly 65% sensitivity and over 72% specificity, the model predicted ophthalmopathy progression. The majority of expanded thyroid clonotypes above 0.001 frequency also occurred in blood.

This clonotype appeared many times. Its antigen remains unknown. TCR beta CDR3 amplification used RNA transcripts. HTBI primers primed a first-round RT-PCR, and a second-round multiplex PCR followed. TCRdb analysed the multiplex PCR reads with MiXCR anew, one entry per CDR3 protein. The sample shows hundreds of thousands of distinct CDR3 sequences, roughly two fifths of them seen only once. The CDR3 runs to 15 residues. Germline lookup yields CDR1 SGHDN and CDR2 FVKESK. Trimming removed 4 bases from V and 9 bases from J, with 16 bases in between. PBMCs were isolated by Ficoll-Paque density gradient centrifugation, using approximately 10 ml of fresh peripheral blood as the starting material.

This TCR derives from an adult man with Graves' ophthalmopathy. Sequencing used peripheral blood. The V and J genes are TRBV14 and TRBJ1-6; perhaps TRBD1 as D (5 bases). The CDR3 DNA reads TGTGCCAGCAGCCGGTCGGCAGGGCGTAGTTCACCCCTCCACTTT. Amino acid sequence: CASSRSAGRSSPLHF. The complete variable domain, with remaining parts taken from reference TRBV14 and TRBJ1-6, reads EAGVTQFPSHSVIEKGQTVTLRCDPISGHDNLYWYRRVMGKEIKFLLHFVKESKQDESGMPNNRFLAERTGGTYSTLKVQPAELEDSGVYFCASSRSAGRSSPLHFGNGTRLTVT.